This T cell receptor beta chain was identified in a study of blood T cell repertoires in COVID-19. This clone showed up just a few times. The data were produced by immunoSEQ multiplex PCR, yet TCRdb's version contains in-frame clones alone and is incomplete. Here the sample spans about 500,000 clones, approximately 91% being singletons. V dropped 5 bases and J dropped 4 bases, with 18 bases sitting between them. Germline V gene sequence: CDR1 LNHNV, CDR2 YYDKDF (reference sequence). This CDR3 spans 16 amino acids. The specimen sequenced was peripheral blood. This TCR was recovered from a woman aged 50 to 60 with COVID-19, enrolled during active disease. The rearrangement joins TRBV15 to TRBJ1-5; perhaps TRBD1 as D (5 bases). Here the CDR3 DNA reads TGTGCCACCAGCCCCCACGGCGCAGGGCTTAATCAGCCCCAGCATTTT. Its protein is CATSPHGAGLNQPQHF.